A selection of T cell receptor beta chains follows, all from one sample in a study of shared T cell receptors in the human thymus. Sequencing used immunoSEQ multiplex PCR; TCRdb keeps in-frame clones, though not all of them. The repertoire holds hundreds of thousands of clones, more than 70% seen once, with just under 0.0095% in the top ten. The same data also contributed to another study, on human thymus T cells.

Sequenced: thymocytes. The source of these receptors is a boy in the first two years of life with a congenital heart defect. Both conserved end residues are part of each CDR3. Fields, in order: J gene, V gene, clone size, D gene, CDR3 protein, CDR3 DNA. A D gene is named only where the DNA matches it firmly. Only part of the rows carry a size: once, few, many, or a class if the clone is expanded.

TRBJ1-5,TRBV7-2,once,TRBD1,CASSLEGTGNQPQHF,TGTGCCAGCAGCTTAGAAGGGACAGGGAATCAGCCCCAGCATTTT
TRBJ1-5,TRBV5-1,NA,TRBD1,CASSGGQEPTYYSNQPQHF,TGCGCCAGCAGCGGGGGACAGGAGCCGACCTATTATAGCAATCAGCCCCAGCATTTT
TRBJ1-2,TRBV10-2,NA,NA,CASNKAHYFYGYTF,TGCGCCAGCAATAAAGCCCACTATTTCTATGGCTACACCTTC
TRBJ2-5,TRBV19,NA,TRBD1,CASSMRQGLETQYF,TGTGCCAGTAGTATGCGACAGGGGTTGGAGACCCAGTACTTC
TRBJ1-1,TRBV20-1,NA,NA,CSVSGNTEAFF,TGCAGTGTATCAGGGAACACTGAAGCTTTCTTT
TRBJ2-2,TRBV19,NA,NA,CASSIVKGGPNRNTGELFF,TGTGCCAGTAGTATAGTCAAGGGGGGGCCGAACCGGAACACCGGGGAGCTGTTTTTT
TRBJ1-3,TRBV5-1,NA,NA,CASSPGDGSWSSGNTIYF,TGCGCCAGCAGCCCAGGGGACGGATCCTGGAGCTCTGGAAACACCATATATTTT
TRBJ2-7,TRBV11-2,NA,TRBD2,CASSSAKASGSAYEQYF,TGTGCCAGCAGCTCCGCGAAGGCTAGCGGGAGCGCCTACGAGCAGTACTTC
TRBJ2-1,TRBV11-2,NA,TRBD2,CASSASGGFYNEQFF,TGTGCCAGCAGCGCCAGCGGGGGGTTTTACAATGAGCAGTTCTTC
TRBJ2-1,TRBV27,NA,TRBD2,CASSLGLAGGGEQFF,TGTGCCAGCAGTCTCGGACTAGCGGGAGGGGGTGAGCAGTTCTTC
TRBJ2-7,TRBV7-2,NA,TRBD2,CASSAPGLALYEQYF,TGTGCCAGCAGCGCCCCGGGACTAGCCCTCTACGAGCAGTACTTC
TRBJ2-5,TRBV14,NA,TRBD1,CASSQEGRGQATQYF,TGTGCCAGCAGCCAAGAGGGCAGGGGGCAGGCGACCCAGTACTTC
TRBJ2-1,TRBV6-6,once,TRBD2,CASSPRLAGLNEQFF,TGTGCCAGCAGTCCGAGACTAGCTGGCTTAAATGAGCAGTTCTTC
TRBJ1-2,TRBV20-1,NA,TRBD1,CAGQNYGYTF,TGCGCGGGACAGAACTATGGCTACACCTTC
TRBJ2-7,TRBV7-9,NA,TRBD1,CASSLLGSQGVNYEQYF,TGTGCCAGCAGCTTATTAGGGAGCCAGGGGGTAAACTACGAGCAGTACTTC
TRBJ2-3,TRBV7-2,NA,TRBD2,CASSFRDSGDKHTDTQYF,TGTGCCAGCAGCTTTCGAGATAGCGGGGATAAACACACAGATACGCAGTATTTT
TRBJ2-4,TRBV2,NA,NA,CASSAGESLKNIQYF,TGTGCCAGCAGTGCCGGAGAGAGTCTGAAAAACATTCAGTACTTC
TRBJ2-7,TRBV28,NA,TRBD1,CASSRRTGGGEQYF,TGTGCCAGCAGCCGCCGGACAGGGGGCGGCGAGCAGTACTTC
TRBJ2-7,TRBV19,NA,TRBD1,CASSLHRGPSYEQYF,TGTGCCAGTAGTCTTCACAGGGGGCCCTCCTACGAGCAGTACTTC
TRBJ1-1,TRBV27,NA,TRBD1,CASSPFPLRDRGTGNTEAFF,TGTGCCAGCAGTCCATTTCCCCTGCGGGACAGGGGTACCGGGAACACTGAAGCTTTCTTT
TRBJ2-1,TRBV7-8,NA,NA,CASSIPSGGIYEQFF,TGTGCCAGCAGCATACCATCAGGGGGGATATATGAGCAGTTCTTC
TRBJ1-1,TRBV27,NA,NA,CASSLLLTSTEAFF,TGTGCCAGCAGTTTACTTCTTACGAGCACTGAAGCTTTCTTT
TRBJ1-6,TRBV6-1,once,NA,CASSEEWGVNSPLHF,TGTGCCAGCAGTGAAGAGTGGGGGGTCAATTCACCCCTCCACTTT
TRBJ2-5,TRBV7-9,NA,NA,CASSLRILEETQYF,TGTGCCAGCAGCTTGAGAATTCTCGAAGAGACCCAGTACTTC
TRBJ2-7,TRBV6-5,NA,TRBD2,CASSHTSGYQYEQYF,TGTGCCAGCTCCCATACTAGCGGGTATCAATACGAGCAGTACTTC
TRBJ2-1,TRBV2,NA,TRBD2,CASRTSELGNEQFF,TGTGCCAGCAGAACTAGCGAGTTAGGGAATGAGCAGTTCTTC
TRBJ2-2,TRBV10-2,few,TRBD2,CASSRTSGRTGELFF,TGCGCCAGCAGTCGGACTAGCGGGAGGACCGGGGAGCTGTTTTTT
TRBJ2-7,TRBV5-4,NA,TRBD2,CASSPVLAGGPREQYF,TGTGCCAGCAGCCCCGTCCTAGCGGGAGGGCCTCGTGAGCAGTACTTC
TRBJ2-3,TRBV6-5,once,TRBD1,CASSMDRRSTDTQYF,TGTGCCAGCAGCATGGACAGGCGCTCCACAGATACGCAGTATTTT
TRBJ1-2,TRBV18,NA,NA,CASSPPGGGGYTF,TGTGCCAGCTCACCACCAGGGGGTGGAGGCTACACCTTC
TRBJ1-1,TRBV27,NA,NA,CASRQQGRVTEAFF,TGTGCCAGCAGACAGCAGGGTAGGGTCACTGAAGCTTTCTTT
TRBJ2-1,TRBV13,NA,NA,CASSPPAKSYNEQFF,TGTGCCAGCAGCCCCCCCGCTAAATCCTACAATGAGCAGTTCTTC
TRBJ1-1,TRBV4-1,NA,TRBD1,CASSQDTGQFWRAFF,TGCGCCAGCAGCCAAGATACGGGACAGTTCTGGAGAGCTTTCTTT
TRBJ2-7,TRBV27,NA,TRBD2,CASSPRGGAGGGGYEQYF,TGTGCCAGCAGCCCACGGGGGGGAGCGGGAGGGGGTGGCTACGAGCAGTACTTC
TRBJ1-5,TRBV9,NA,NA,CASSPGGENQPQHF,TGTGCCAGCAGCCCGGGAGGGGAAAATCAGCCCCAGCATTTT
TRBJ1-2,TRBV30,NA,TRBD1,CAWSEEGARGYTF,TGTGCCTGGAGTGAGGAGGGGGCGCGAGGCTACACCTTC
TRBJ1-2,TRBV7-8,NA,NA,CASSSERQPRLGYGYTF,TGTGCCAGCAGCTCCGAGAGACAGCCCCGGCTGGGCTATGGCTACACCTTC
TRBJ2-5,TRBV27,NA,TRBD2,CASSPRGPPSGQETQYF,TGTGCCAGCAGTCCGAGAGGGCCTCCTAGCGGGCAAGAGACCCAGTACTTC
TRBJ2-7,TRBV28,NA,TRBD2,CASSSGLAGGTWTYEQYF,TGTGCCAGCAGTTCGGGACTAGCGGGGGGGACCTGGACCTACGAGCAGTACTTC
TRBJ2-7,TRBV28,NA,NA,CASSLFGLYEQYF,TGTGCCAGCAGTTTATTCGGTCTCTACGAGCAGTACTTC
TRBJ1-4,TRBV5-1,NA,TRBD1,CASSLVGQGALGRKLFF,TGCGCCAGCAGCTTGGTGGGACAGGGGGCGCTTGGAAGAAAACTGTTTTTT
TRBJ1-2,TRBV28,NA,TRBD1,CASSLVQGGNYGYTF,TGTGCCAGCAGTTTAGTACAGGGGGGGAACTATGGCTACACCTTC
TRBJ2-7,TRBV6-5,NA,TRBD1,CASSGTGVYEQYF,TGTGCCAGCAGTGGGACAGGGGTTTACGAGCAGTACTTC
TRBJ1-5,TRBV30,few,NA,CAWSVHRGGGNQPQHF,TGTGCCTGGAGTGTACATCGGGGAGGAGGCAATCAGCCCCAGCATTTT
TRBJ2-2,TRBV9,NA,NA,CASSVSVGGLTGELFF,TGTGCCAGCAGCGTATCGGTGGGAGGCCTCACCGGGGAGCTGTTTTTT